The clone carrying this TCR beta chain has more than one count but fewer than ten. Its antigen remains unknown. This sample stems from a study of T cells after yellow fever vaccination. Study context: The SMART-Seq v4 Ultra Low Input method served to prepare the low-cell-number fractions. Regarding the study as a whole: Primary-vaccination clones mostly resurfaced post-booster (just under 98% CD4, roughly 90% CD8). Abundant clonotypes from the bulk population could have been carried over as contaminants into FACS-sorted repertoires. Clonotype sharing between CD4 and CD8 compartments was small.

In TCRdb, the 5' RACE reads were re-called with MiXCR into one record per CDR3 protein. Among some 320,000 distinct CDR3 sequences listed, 8.7% were seen once. Sequencing used PBMCs, obtained on the day of the first yellow fever vaccination. The TCR sequence derives from a man between 18 and 35 years old who received the YFV17D yellow fever vaccine.

DNA of the CDR3: TGTGCCACCAGTGATGAGAACAGCTCGAGGACCGGGGAGCTGTTTTTT. As protein: CATSDENSSRTGELFF. J is TRBJ2-2 and V is TRBV24-1, with no clear D. Germline lookup yields CDR1 KGHDR and CDR2 SFDVKD. Trimming stripped 3 bases from V and 5 bases from J, with 15 bases between. The CDR3 has 16 amino acids.